A selection of T cell receptor beta chains follows, all from one sample in a study of PD-1 blockade in classical Hodgkin lymphoma. Measured with immunoSEQ multiplex PCR; TCRdb has only the in-frame clones, and not every one. The sample consists of 15,000 or so clones, about four fifths of them appearing once. This specimen consisted of peripheral blood mononuclear cells (PBMCs), obtained before the second cycle of nivolumab. These receptors were collected from a human donor with classical Hodgkin lymphoma. Both conserved end residues are trimmed from each CDR3. The D gene is left open where the match is weak.

J: TRBJ1-1
V: TRBV5-5
D: -
CDR3: ASSLDPASTEAF

J: TRBJ2-3
V: TRBV2
D: -
CDR3: ASPILDTDTQY

J: TRBJ1-5
V: TRBV11-2
D: -
CDR3: ASSLGRSRDQPQH

J: TRBJ2-5
V: TRBV5-4
D: -
CDR3: ASSSPGTRKETQY

J: TRBJ2-3
V: TRBV4-2
D: TRBD2
CDR3: ASSQGLAGGPGTDTQY

J: TRBJ2-2
V: TRBV19
D: TRBD2
CDR3: ASRAGSWTGELF

J: TRBJ1-1
V: TRBV5-6
D: -
CDR3: ASSFFVASTEAF

J: TRBJ2-7
V: TRBV6-5
D: -
CDR3: ASSYSGGGYEQY

J: TRBJ1-4
V: TRBV5-1
D: -
CDR3: ASSGRTNPGNEKLF

J: TRBJ2-3
V: TRBV7-9
D: -
CDR3: ASSFQGTTDTQY

J: TRBJ1-1
V: TRBV6-4
D: TRBD1
CDR3: ASSGEPGQGAF

J: TRBJ1-6
V: TRBV2
D: TRBD1
CDR3: ASRLTTGTESSYNSPLH

J: TRBJ1-2
V: TRBV7-9
D: -
CDR3: ASSLGAGAGYGYT

J: TRBJ2-2
V: TRBV9
D: -
CDR3: ASSVAGGTGELF

J: TRBJ1-2
V: TRBV6-5
D: TRBD1
CDR3: ASSRTGGGYGYT

J: TRBJ2-2
V: TRBV4-3
D: TRBD1
CDR3: ASSQDPDRSPRELF

J: TRBJ2-2
V: TRBV5-4
D: -
CDR3: ASSHGGTNTGELF

J: TRBJ1-6
V: TRBV29-1
D: TRBD1
CDR3: SVPGQGNSPLH

J: TRBJ1-2
V: TRBV9
D: -
CDR3: ASSVGQDYGYT

J: TRBJ1-1
V: TRBV5-1
D: -
CDR3: ASSLGREITEAF